This entry lists 26 T cell receptor beta chains sequenced from one sample in a study of OX40 agonist ivuxolimab in advanced cancers. Clones were read by immunoSEQ multiplex PCR, and TCRdb kept only the in-frame ones, dropping some. The table has about 48,000 clones, 85% to 90% seen once. This specimen was CD4+ or CD8+ T cells sorted from blood, taken in a trial of the OX40 agonist ivuxolimab. The receptors here all came from an adult with an advanced solid tumor such as melanoma, head and neck, liver or kidney cancer.

V is TRBV7-8 and J is TRBJ2-7, with 13 bases lining up with TRBD2. V was pared by 5 bases and J by 6 bases, with 7 bases of the junction left unmatched. CDR3 length: 15 amino acids. The germline gives CDR1 SGHVS, CDR2 FQNEAQ. CDR3 nucleotide sequence: TGTGCCAGCAGCCTACTAGCGGGGGGGCCCTCCGAGCAGTACTTC. Protein: CASSLLAGGPSEQYF. Based on the CDR3 plus reference TRBV7-8 and TRBJ2-7, the full variable domain is GAGVSQSPRYKVAKRGQDVALRCDPISGHVSLFWYQQALGQGPEFLTYFQNEAQLDKSGLPSDRFFAERPEGSVSTLKIQRTQQEDSAVYLCASSLLAGGPSEQYFGPGTRLTVT.

This sequence joins TRBV27 and TRBJ1-2; 9 bases are a match to TRBD1. The trim removed 5 bases at V and 0 bases at J, leaving 4 bases unmatched. The germline CDR1 and CDR2 sequences are MNHEY and SMNVEV (reference sequence). There are 15 residues in the CDR3. The DNA of the CDR3 is TGTGCCAGCAGTATAGGACAGGGGCCTAACTATGGCTACACCTTC. Translation: CASSIGQGPNYGYTF.

This sequence joins TRBV5-1 and TRBJ1-4, with a tentative D call TRBD1 (5 bases). From germline, CDR1 is SGHRS and CDR2 YFSETQ. Trimming took off 1 base at V and 8 bases at J, with 12 bases between the two ends. The CDR3 is 14 residues long. CDR3 in DNA: TGCGCCAGCAGCTTGAGGAATCCAGGGGAAAAACTGTTTTTT. Its translation: CASSLRNPGEKLFF.

The gene calls are TRBV9 and TRBJ2-3; 7 bases are shared with TRBD2. Germline CDR1 reads SGDLS; CDR2 reads YYNGEE. V lost 3 bases and J lost 8; bases outside the gene matches: 9. The CDR3 runs 14 residues. The CDR3 DNA sequence: TGTGCCAGCAGCGCGGGACTACTGGGGGGTACGCAGTATTTT. It yields the protein CASSAGLLGGTQYF.

This chain links TRBV5-4 with TRBJ2-7, with D perhaps matching TRBD2 (6 bases). The germline gives CDR1 SGHNT, CDR2 YYREEE (reference sequence). Trimming left V 2 bases short and J 7 bases short, with 13 bases between. This CDR3 contains 13 residues. For the CDR3, the DNA is TGTGCCAGCAGCTTCTTCGGGGGTCTTGAGCAGTACTTC. Protein sequence: CASSFFGGLEQYF.

This rearrangement joins TRBV19 to TRBJ1-2; unclear D gene. Per germline, CDR1 LNHDA and CDR2 SQIVND (reference sequence). Trimming took 10 bases from V and 5 from J, leaving 17 bases between them. The CDR3 sequence is 13 residues long. The DNA of the CDR3 is TGTGCCACCGCCCCCAGTACTGGTTATGGCTACACCTTC. Protein product: CATAPSTGYGYTF.

The chain employs TRBV28 and TRBJ1-1, with D unresolved. CDR3 length: 14 amino acids. The V gene lost 6 bases and the J gene lost 4 bases, with 15 bases spanning the gap. Germline assignment: CDR1 MDHEN and CDR2 SYDVKM. In DNA form, the CDR3 reads TGTGCCAGCAGACTCTTTATAGGGAGCACTGAAGCTTTCTTT. Translation gives CASRLFIGSTEAFF.

This sequence joins TRBV6-6 and TRBJ1-2; possible D gene TRBD1, 6 bases. This CDR3 spans 14 amino acids. The V gene lost 10 bases and the J gene lost 7 bases, with 22 bases spanning the gap. Germline CDR1 reads MNHNY; CDR2 reads SVGAGI (reference sequence). The CDR3 reads CATGTGTLVSGYTF. Written as DNA, the CDR3 is TGTGCCACGGGAACAGGGACCCTCGTCTCTGGCTACACCTTC.

The chain carries TRBV7-2 and TRBJ2-7; 11 nucleotides align to TRBD2. The CDR3 spans 16 residues. The V segment lost 5 bases and the J segment 5 bases; nucleotides outside the gene matches: 11. CDR1 and CDR2 from the germline V gene are SGHTA and FQGNSA. This chain's CDR3 is CASSRPGTSGGHEQYF. The DNA of the CDR3 is TGTGCCAGCAGCCGCCCAGGGACTAGCGGAGGTCACGAGCAGTACTTC.

This clone was picked up a small number of times. J is TRBJ1-2 and V is TRBV27, with D perhaps matching TRBD1 (6 bases). The CDR3 extends over 15 amino acids. The ends were cut back, 3 bases at V and 4 bases at J, with 15 bases in the middle. Germline CDR1 MNHEY, CDR2 SMNVEV (reference sequence). The CDR3 nucleotides read TGTGCCAGCAGTTTTACGACAGGAAACTCCTATGGCTACACCTTC. Encoded protein: CASSFTTGNSYGYTF.

V and J are TRBV5-4 and TRBJ1-3, with 11 positions matching TRBD1. This CDR3 has 13 amino acids. The germline V gene encodes CDR1 SGHNT and CDR2 YYREEE (reference sequence). Trimming cost V 4 bases and J 8 bases; bases outside gene matches: 2. The CDR3 sequence: CASSLGQGDTIYF. The CDR3 coding sequence is TGTGCCAGCAGCCTGGGACAGGGGGACACCATATATTTT.

J is TRBJ1-6 and V is TRBV28, with 7 bases identical to TRBD1. The CDR3 sequence is 17 residues long. CDR1 and CDR2 from the germline V gene are MDHEN and SYDVKM. V lost 2 bases to trimming and J lost 3 bases; unmatched junction nucleotides: 7. The CDR3 loop is CASSLSRRDSYNSPLHF. The CDR3 bases are TGTGCCAGCAGTTTAAGCCGACGGGACAGCTATAATTCACCCCTCCACTTT.

This chain joins TRBV14 and TRBJ1-1; D gene unclear. Trimming took 0 bases from V and 4 from J, leaving 15 bases between them. Germline CDR1 SGHDN, CDR2 FVKESK. The CDR3 has 16 residues. CDR3: CASSQDSWGRGTEAFF. CDR3 DNA sequence: TGTGCCAGCAGCCAAGATTCGTGGGGTAGAGGCACTGAAGCTTTCTTT.

The chain combines TRBV19 with TRBJ1-5, with 7 bases aligning to TRBD1. Germline assignment: CDR1 LNHDA and CDR2 SQIVND (reference sequence). CDR3 length: 17 residues. V was clipped by 0 bases and J by 2 bases; unmatched bases: 7. CDR3 protein: CASSIDRQGVGNQPQHF. The CDR3 DNA reads TGTGCCAGTAGTATAGATCGCCAGGGGGTTGGCAATCAGCCCCAGCATTTT.

This clone appeared a few times. The rearrangement uses TRBV9 and TRBJ1-1, with a weak D call TRBD1 (5 bases). Trimming took 4 bases from V and 6 from J, leaving 16 bases between them. This CDR3 region has 14 residues. The germline gives CDR1 SGDLS, CDR2 YYNGEE. The CDR3 nucleotides read TGTGCCAGCAGCATGGGCGGGGGGACTCCTGAAGCTTTCTTT. It yields the protein CASSMGGGTPEAFF.

A few counts support this clone. The gene calls are TRBV10-3 and TRBJ1-1; TRBD1 matches 7 bases. CDR1 is ENHRY, CDR2 SYGVKD, per germline. This CDR3 contains 14 residues. V dropped 2 bases and J dropped 5; count of bases not matched to a gene: 5. CDR3 in amino acids: CAISEEGARTEAFF. In DNA, the CDR3 is TGTGCCATCAGTGAGGAGGGGGCGCGGACTGAAGCTTTCTTT.

This chain joins TRBV29-1 and TRBJ2-2; tentative D call: TRBD2 (6 bases). Trimming removed 6 bases from V and 0 bases from J, with 14 bases in between. In germline, CDR1 is SQVTM, CDR2 ANQGSEA. CDR3 size: 15 residues. The CDR3 nucleotides are TGCAGCGTCTATGACACGGGAGCGAACACCGGGGAGCTGTTTTTT. Residues: CSVYDTGANTGELFF.

The chain recombines TRBV6-6 with TRBJ2-7; 8 bases agree with TRBD2. Germline V gives CDR1 MNHNY, CDR2 SVGAGI (reference sequence). V gave up 6 bases and J gave up 9 bases; unmatched junction bases: 19. The CDR3 is made up of 16 amino acids. CDR3 in DNA: TGTGCCAGCAGACATTTAGCGGGACCAGAGACCGGTGGGCAGTACTTC. Amino acid sequence: CASRHLAGPETGGQYF.

The count of this clone is one. V is TRBV5-5 and J is TRBJ2-7; D unresolved. The CDR3 spans 18 residues. Germline V CDR1 and CDR2: SGHKS, YYEKEE (reference sequence). Trimming took off 7 bases at V and 2 bases at J, with 28 bases between the two ends. In DNA form, the CDR3 reads TGTGCCAGCTTTCCCGTAAGGCTCTACAACGACGAGACCTACGAGCAGTACTTC. Encoded protein: CASFPVRLYNDETYEQYF.

The chain is built from TRBV6-5 and TRBJ2-7, with D maybe TRBD2 (5 bases). The CDR3 consists of 12 residues. Germline V gene lookup returns CDR1 MNHEY and CDR2 SVGAGI. V lost 10 bases to trimming and J lost 6 bases, with 16 bases between them. CDR3 residues: CATTDSPGEQYF. DNA for the CDR3: TGTGCCACGACGGACTCTCCGGGCGAGCAGTACTTC.

This chain joins TRBV6-5 and TRBJ1-2, with D tentatively TRBD1 (6 bases). V dropped 0 bases and J dropped 5 bases, with 13 bases sitting between them. CDR3 length equals 15 residues. Germline-derived CDR1 and CDR2 are MNHEY and SVGAGI. The CDR3 spells CASSYSPGGGYGYTF. The CDR3 DNA reads as TGTGCCAGCAGTTACTCGCCCGGGGGCGGGTATGGCTACACCTTC.

The chain carries TRBV4-3 and TRBJ2-3; 7 bases are shared with TRBD1. Looked up from germline, CDR1 is LGHNA and CDR2 is YSLEER. The CDR3 totals 15 residues. Losses at the gene ends were 3 bases for V and 5 bases for J; bases not matched to a gene: 8. The DNA for the CDR3 is TGCGCCAGCAGCCAGGCAGACAGGGCTGAAGATACGCAGTATTTT. It encodes CASSQADRAEDTQYF.

This clone was found once. The chain has TRBV5-8 and TRBJ2-5; 7 bases map to TRBD1. Looked up from germline, CDR1 is SGHTS and CDR2 is YDEGEE. CDR3 size: 19 residues. Unmatched junction bases numbered 18, after V lost 0 bases and J lost 4 bases. The CDR3 loop reads CASSLAQVDRPLGIETQYF. The CDR3 DNA follows: TGTGCCAGCAGCTTGGCCCAAGTGGACAGGCCCCTGGGGATAGAGACCCAGTACTTC.

The chain is built from TRBV11-2 and TRBJ2-1, with TRBD2 as a possible D gene (6 bases). CDR3 length equals 14 residues. Looked up from germline, CDR1 is SGHAT and CDR2 is FQNNGV. Trimming stripped 1 base from V and 8 bases from J, with 12 bases between. CDR3 protein: CASSLAPGGDEQFF. Here the CDR3 DNA reads TGTGCCAGCAGCTTAGCGCCAGGAGGGGATGAGCAGTTCTTC.

The chain combines TRBV7-3 with TRBJ2-2; 7 bases are a match to TRBD2. The junction had 6 bases not matched to a gene; V was cut back by 5 bases and J by 6 bases. This CDR3 spans 14 amino acids. Germline lookup yields CDR1 SGHTA and CDR2 FQGTGA. The CDR3 region has the DNA TGTGCCAGCAGCCCCTGGGGGGGGGCCGGGGAGCTGTTTTTT. As protein: CASSPWGGAGELFF. The variable domain in full, with the rest retrieved from reference TRBV7-3 and TRBJ2-2, is GAGVSQTPSNKVTEKGKYVELRCDPISGHTALYWYRQSLGQGPEFLIYFQGTGAADDSGLPNDRFFAVRPEGSVSTLKIQRTERGDSAVYLCASSPWGGAGELFFGEGSRLTVL.

This chain joins TRBV28 and TRBJ1-5; D is undetermined. The CDR3 length is 16 residues. Deletions cut 1 base from V and 0 bases from J, with 10 bases between. Germline V gene data show CDR1 as MDHEN and CDR2 as SYDVKM. CDR3 amino acids: CASSLLADYSNQPQHF. The CDR3 nucleotides read TGTGCCAGCAGTTTATTGGCAGACTATAGCAATCAGCCCCAGCATTTT.